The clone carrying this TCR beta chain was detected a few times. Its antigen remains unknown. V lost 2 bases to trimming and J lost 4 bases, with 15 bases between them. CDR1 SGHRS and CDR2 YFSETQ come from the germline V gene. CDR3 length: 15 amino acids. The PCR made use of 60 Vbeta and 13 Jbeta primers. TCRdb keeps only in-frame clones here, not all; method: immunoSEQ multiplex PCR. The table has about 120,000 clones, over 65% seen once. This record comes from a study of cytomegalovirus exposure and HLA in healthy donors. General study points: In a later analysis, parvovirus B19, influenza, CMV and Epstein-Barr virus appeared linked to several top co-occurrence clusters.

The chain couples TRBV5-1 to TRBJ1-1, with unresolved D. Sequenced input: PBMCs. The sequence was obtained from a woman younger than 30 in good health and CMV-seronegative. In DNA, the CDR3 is TGCGCCAGCAGCTTTACCCAACTCCGGGGCACTGAAGCTTTCTTT. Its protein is CASSFTQLRGTEAFF.